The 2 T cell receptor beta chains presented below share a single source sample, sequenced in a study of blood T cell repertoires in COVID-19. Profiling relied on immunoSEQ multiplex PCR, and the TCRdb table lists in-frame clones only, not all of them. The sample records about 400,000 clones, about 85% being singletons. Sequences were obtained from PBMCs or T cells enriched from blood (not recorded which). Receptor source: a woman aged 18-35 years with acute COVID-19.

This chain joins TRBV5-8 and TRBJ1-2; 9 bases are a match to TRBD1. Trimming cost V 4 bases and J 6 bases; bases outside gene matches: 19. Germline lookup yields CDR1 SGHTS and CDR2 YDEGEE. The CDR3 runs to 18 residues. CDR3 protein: CASSGIRGQGPQGHGYTF. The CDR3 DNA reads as TGTGCCAGCAGCGGTATCCGGGGACAGGGCCCTCAGGGGCATGGCTACACCTTC. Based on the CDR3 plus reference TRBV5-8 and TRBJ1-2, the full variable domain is EAGVTQSPTHLIKTRGQQATLRCSPISGHTSVYWYQQALGLGLQFLLWYDEGEERNRGNFPPRFSGRQFPNYSSELNVNALELEDSALYLCASSGIRGQGPQGHGYTFGSGTRLTVV.

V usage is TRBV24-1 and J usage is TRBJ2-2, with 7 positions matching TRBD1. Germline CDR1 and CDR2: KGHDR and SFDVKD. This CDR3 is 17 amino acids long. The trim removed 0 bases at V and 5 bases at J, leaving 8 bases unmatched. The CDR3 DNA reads TGTGCCACCAGTGATTTGAAGACAGGGTCTAATACCGGGGAGCTGTTTTTT. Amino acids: CATSDLKTGSNTGELFF.